The clone carrying this TCR beta chain was observed many times. Its target is unknown. Every sorted population was more than 98% pure. This sample was taken from a study of beta chain features in type 1 diabetes. General study findings and limits: Across all four CD4+ subsets, people with type 1 diabetes showed modestly shorter TCRB CDR3s.

Expressed TCRB transcripts were sequenced because the isolated RNA had all been reverse transcribed beforehand. Sequencing was performed with immunoSEQ multiplex PCR; in TCRdb, only in-frame clones are kept and a portion is missing. The sample lists 310,000 or so clones, around 7.6% seen once, with 0.44% in the top ten. This CDR3 contains 14 residues. Germline loops: CDR1 LNHDA, CDR2 SQIVND (reference sequence). V gave up 3 bases and J gave up 7 bases, with 12 bases separating them. The receptor was isolated from a young woman in good health. Input material: central memory CD4+ T cells from blood. The gene calls are TRBV19 and TRBJ2-2, with D possibly matching TRBD2 (6 bases). CDR3 coding DNA: TGTGCCAGTAGTATCCGGGAGTCCGTCGGGGAGCTGTTTTTT. Amino acids: CASSIRESVGELFF.